This T cell receptor beta chain was captured in a study of T cell repertoires in cytomegalovirus infection. Each CDR3 protein is one row after TCRdb ran MiXCR on the reads. The table has around 740,000 distinct CDR3 sequences, roughly 35% seen once; the top ten hold roughly 2.8%. CDR3 size: 15 residues. Germline CDR1 reads MGHDK; CDR2 reads SYGVNS. V was shortened by 0 bases and J by 7 bases, with 13 bases between the two germline ends. The sequence was obtained from a human donor in good health (CMV status not recorded). Some clones in this sample may be carry-over from other donors' samples. The specimen was PBMCs. The J gene is TRBJ2-1, the V gene TRBV25-1; D unresolved. The CDR3 bases are TGTGCCAGCAGTGAATACCCCCTCACCCAGAATGAGCAGTTCTTC. It codes for CASSEYPLTQNEQFF.